The clone carrying this TCR beta chain is labeled as medium-sized (0.01 to 0.1%). The antigen remains undetermined. With the read ending 3 residues before the CDR3 end, the germline J gene is used to fill in that end. The identical CDR3 is also encoded by other nucleotide sequences in the sample. This sample stems from a study of T cell clonality in common variable immunodeficiency. The study's findings and limits: Fewer deletions and N-nucleotide insertions were reportedly seen in common variable immunodeficiency TCR beta sequences.

This table comes from immunoSEQ multiplex PCR, and its TCRdb copy is limited to in-frame clones, with some not included. In total the sample includes 30,000 to 40,000 clones, none of them seen once. Of CVID subjects, under 16 were female and roughly 29 male, mean age approximately 40. Both groups were predominantly of Caucasian heritage. All CVID subjects were on immunoglobulin replacement for at least one year. Germline lookup yields CDR1 DFQATT and CDR2 SNEGSKA (reference sequence). V dropped 6 bases and J dropped 6; count of bases not matched to a gene: 9. The length of the CDR3 is 13 residues. Sequencing used peripheral blood mononuclear cells. The clonotype comes from a human donor with common variable immunodeficiency. The gene calls are TRBV20-1 and TRBJ2-5, with 8 nucleotides matching TRBD2. The CDR3 region is CSAEGSGTKTQYF. The sequenced CDR3 bases are TGCAGTGCAGAGGGTAGCGGGACGAAGACC.